This passage covers 30 T cell receptor beta chains from one sample sequenced in a study of T cells expressing NK-cell markers. For each CDR3 protein, TCRdb gives one entry from its re-call of the 5' RACE reads, without DNA. The sample spans 350,000 to 450,000 distinct CDR3 sequences; the ten largest clones claim 5.2%. Sequenced sample: blood T cells: a sorted CD56 or NKG2C T cell subset, CD4+ or CD8+ T cells, or bulk PBMC T cells (not recorded which). The receptors derive from a man between 18 and 69 years old in good health.

The chain links TRBV3-1 to TRBJ2-1; TCRdb reports TRBD2, a call that lacks DNA to check it against. The germline V gene encodes CDR1 LGHDT and CDR2 YNNKEL (reference sequence). The CDR3 consists of 15 residues. CDR3 region: CATQRGLAGSNEQFF.

V and J are TRBV14 and TRBJ2-6; TCRdb gives TRBD1 as the D gene, but with no DNA this cannot be confirmed. Germline loops: CDR1 SGHDN, CDR2 FVKESK. The CDR3 sequence is 19 residues long. CDR3: CASSFQDREHYSGANVLTF.

The chain employs TRBV6-1 and TRBJ2-5; the TCRdb call, TRBD2, lacks DNA for checking. Germline CDR1 MNHNS, CDR2 SASEGT. The CDR3 loop spans 16 amino acids. The CDR3 loop is CASRSSGTSRVETQYF.

The chain joins TRBV20-1 to TRBJ1-5; lacking DNA, the TRBD1 call made by TCRdb goes unchecked. This CDR3 region has 15 residues. CDR1 is DFQATT and CDR2 is SNEGSKA in the germline V gene (reference sequence). This CDR3 is CSASLLGTDNQPQHF.

J is TRBJ1-2 and V is TRBV5-1; TCRdb proposes TRBD1, but this gene call is untestable without DNA. Germline loops: CDR1 SGHRS, CDR2 YFSETQ. The CDR3 has 16 residues. The CDR3 spells CASSLGPQQGNYGYTF.

V gene TRBV20-1 combines with J gene TRBJ2-1. Germline V gene lookup returns CDR1 DFQATT and CDR2 SNEGSKA (reference sequence). The CDR3 loop spans 11 amino acids. The CDR3 here is CSGSFYNEQFF.

This rearrangement joins TRBV19 to TRBJ2-1; TCRdb names TRBD1, which stays unverified in the absence of DNA. The length of the CDR3 is 14 residues. Germline values: CDR1 LNHDA, CDR2 SQIVND (reference sequence). The CDR3 is CASSLDRRGYEQFF. Full variable domain (remainder filled in from reference TRBV19 and TRBJ2-1): DGGITQSPKYLFRKEGQNVTLSCEQNLNHDAMYWYRQDPGQGLRLIYYSQIVNDFQKGDIAEGYSVSREKKESFPLTVTSAQKNPTAFYLCASSLDRRGYEQFFGPGTRLTVL.

The rearrangement links TRBV7-9 to TRBJ2-7; TCRdb's D call of TRBD1 is untestable without DNA. The CDR3 has 16 residues. The germline V gene has CDR1 SEHNR and CDR2 FQNEAQ (reference sequence). The chain's CDR3 is CASSKQGAPIFYEQYF.

This chain uses TRBV12-3 or TRBV12-4 with TRBJ2-1; checking the TCRdb D call of TRBD2 is not possible without DNA. This CDR3 has 14 amino acids. This CDR3 is CAISGTTTYNEQFF.

The chain joins TRBV10-3 to TRBJ1-2. The CDR3 covers 15 residues. Germline CDR1 is ENHRY and CDR2 is SYGVKD. The CDR3 reads CAINGPGPSNYGYTF.

This CDR3 reads CASCPGTETYEQYF. This sequence joins TRBV5-1 and TRBJ2-7; TCRdb's assignment of TRBD1 cannot be checked, as there is no DNA. The V gene's germline CDR1 is SGHRS and CDR2 YFSETQ. The CDR3 consists of 14 residues.

The rearrangement joins TRBV5-1 to TRBJ2-3. Germline V gives CDR1 SGHRS, CDR2 YFSETQ. The CDR3 loop spans 13 amino acids. The chain's CDR3 is CASRLQGTDTQYF.

The V gene is TRBV6-5, the J gene TRBJ1-6. This CDR3 region has 18 residues. The germline V gene encodes CDR1 MNHEY and CDR2 SVGAGI. CDR3 sequence: CASSYRARPSSYNSPLHF.

The chain couples TRBV7-2 to TRBJ1-2; the D call from TCRdb, TRBD1, cannot be confirmed without DNA. This CDR3 region has 15 residues. Germline V CDR1 and CDR2: SGHTA, FQGNSA. Here the CDR3 reads CASSTTGIINYGYTF.

The CDR3: CSARVGFLGEQYF. The chain employs TRBV20-1 and TRBJ2-7. The CDR3 contains 13 residues. Germline V gene data show CDR1 as DFQATT and CDR2 as SNEGSKA (reference sequence).

The chain employs TRBV20-1 and TRBJ1-4. Germline CDR1 DFQATT, CDR2 SNEGSKA (reference sequence). This CDR3 is 13 amino acids long. CDR3 sequence: CSARAGGAMELFF.

This chain joins TRBV20-1 and TRBJ1-6; TCRdb designates TRBD1, a call that cannot be tested without DNA. Germline V gene sequence: CDR1 DFQATT, CDR2 SNEGSKA (reference sequence). This CDR3 is built from 14 residues. The CDR3 reads CSASWGAENSPLHF.

The chain carries TRBV20-1 and TRBJ2-4. Germline-derived CDR1 and CDR2 are DFQATT and SNEGSKA (reference sequence). This CDR3 is 15 amino acids long. The CDR3 sequence is CSAREWQLAKNIQYF.

The chain links TRBV15 to TRBJ1-4. This CDR3 is built from 15 residues. Germline lookup yields CDR1 LNHNV and CDR2 YYDKDF (reference sequence). CDR3 in amino acids: CATSTRQRPNEKLFF.

The rearrangement uses TRBV3-1 and TRBJ1-6; the D gene TCRdb calls, TRBD1, cannot be checked with no DNA. The CDR3 extends over 15 amino acids. Looked up from germline, CDR1 is LGHDT and CDR2 is YNNKEL (reference sequence). The CDR3 sequence is CASSQLGTVSSPLHF.

This chain joins TRBV2 and TRBJ1-6; absent DNA, TCRdb's TRBD1 call cannot be checked. Germline CDR1 is SNHLY and CDR2 is FYNNEI. This CDR3 has 14 residues. The CDR3 loop is CAISSRQGHSPLHF.

The V and J genes are TRBV11-2 and TRBJ1-5. CDR1 SGHAT and CDR2 FQNNGV come from the germline V gene. CDR3 size: 15 residues. CDR3 loop: CASSLDGLTNQPQHF.

V usage is TRBV15 and J usage is TRBJ2-3; TCRdb selects TRBD2, and the lack of DNA leaves this call unchecked. Germline CDR1 reads LNHNV; CDR2 reads YYDKDF (reference sequence). The CDR3 runs 13 residues. CDR3 sequence: CATSSEGPYTQYF.

CDR3 loop: CASSRRQSSYEQYF. The V call is TRBV23-1, the J call TRBJ2-7. TRBV23-1 is sorted into the ORF group, with uncertain function. The CDR3 has 14 residues.

The V and J genes are TRBV11-3 and TRBJ2-5. The V gene's germline CDR1 is SGHNT and CDR2 YENEEA. The CDR3 length is 12 residues. The CDR3 spells CASSLGRETQYF.

The chain recombines TRBV2 with TRBJ1-1; TCRdb proposes TRBD1, but this gene call is untestable without DNA. CDR1 and CDR2 from the germline V gene are SNHLY and FYNNEI. This CDR3 contains 13 residues. The CDR3 sequence is CASSYGQNTEAFF.

This chain joins TRBV7-8 and TRBJ1-1. CDR3 length: 11 amino acids. Per the germline V gene, CDR1 is SGHVS and CDR2 is FQNEAQ. The CDR3 spells CASSKGWGAFF.

V and J are TRBV15 and TRBJ1-3. Germline CDR1 is LNHNV and CDR2 is YYDKDF (reference sequence). This CDR3 spans 18 amino acids. The CDR3 spells CATSRGGIIGGSGNTIYF. Looking up the rest from reference TRBV15 and TRBJ1-3 gives the full variable domain: DAMVIQNPRYQVTQFGKPVTLSCSQTLNHNVMYWYQQKSSQAPKLLFHYYDKDFNNEADTPDNFQSRRPNTSFCFLDIRSPGLGDTAMYLCATSRGGIIGGSGNTIYFGEGSWLTVV.

This CDR3 is CASSIVRTGNQPQHF. This sequence joins TRBV19 and TRBJ1-5. Germline V gene data show CDR1 as LNHDA and CDR2 as SQIVND (reference sequence). CDR3 length: 15 amino acids.

This chain uses TRBV7-9 with TRBJ1-1; TCRdb reports TRBD1, a call that lacks DNA to check it against. Germline CDR1 SEHNR, CDR2 FQNEAQ (reference sequence). The CDR3 loop spans 15 amino acids. The CDR3 spells CASSLGDRRRTEAFF.